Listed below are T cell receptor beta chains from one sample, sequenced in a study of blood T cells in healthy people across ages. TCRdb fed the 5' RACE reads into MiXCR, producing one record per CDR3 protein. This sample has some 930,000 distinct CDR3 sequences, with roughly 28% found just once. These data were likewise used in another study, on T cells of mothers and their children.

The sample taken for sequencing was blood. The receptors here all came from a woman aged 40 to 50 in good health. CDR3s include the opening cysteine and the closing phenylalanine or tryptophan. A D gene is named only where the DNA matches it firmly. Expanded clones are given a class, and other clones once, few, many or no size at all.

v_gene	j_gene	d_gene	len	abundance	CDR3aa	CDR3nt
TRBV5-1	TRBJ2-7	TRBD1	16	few	CASSQGGRGPVYEQYF	TGCGCCAGCAGCCAAGGGGGCAGGGGGCCTGTATACGAGCAGTACTTC
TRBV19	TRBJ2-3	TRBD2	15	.	CAGSTSGGRTDTQYF	TGTGCCGGTAGTACTAGCGGGGGCCGCACAGATACGCAGTATTTT
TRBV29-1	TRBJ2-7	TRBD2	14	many	CSVFGTSGAYEQYF	TGCAGCGTTTTTGGGACTAGCGGGGCCTACGAGCAGTACTTC
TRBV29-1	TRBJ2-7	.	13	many	CSVTALSTYEQYF	TGCAGCGTTACGGCCTTGAGCACCTACGAGCAGTACTTC
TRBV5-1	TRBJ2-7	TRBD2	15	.	CASSSGTSTAYEQYF	TGCGCCAGCAGCTCGGGGACTAGCACGGCCTACGAGCAGTACTTC
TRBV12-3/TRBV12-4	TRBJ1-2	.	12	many	CASSTVNYGYTF	TGTGCCAGCAGCACCGTAAACTATGGCTACACCTTC
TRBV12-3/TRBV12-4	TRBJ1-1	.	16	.	CASSLSPPGRNTEAFF	TGTGCCAGCAGTTTATCCCCCCCGGGCAGGAACACTGAAGCTTTCTTT
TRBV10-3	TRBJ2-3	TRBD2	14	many	CAIQAGGLTDTQYF	TGTGCCATTCAAGCGGGGGGCCTCACAGATACGCAGTATTTT
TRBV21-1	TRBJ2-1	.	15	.	CASSKGGSLYNEQFF	TGTGCCAGCAGCAAAGGGGGCAGTCTCTACAATGAGCAGTTCTTC
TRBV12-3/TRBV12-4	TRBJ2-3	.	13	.	CASSSERADTQYF	TGTGCCAGCAGTAGCGAAAGAGCAGATACGCAGTATTTT
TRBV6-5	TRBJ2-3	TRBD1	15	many	CASSRTGAPTDTQYF	TGTGCCAGCAGTCGCACAGGGGCACCCACAGATACGCAGTATTTT
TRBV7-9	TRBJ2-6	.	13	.	CASSSPWANVLTF	TGTGCCAGCAGCTCACCTTGGGCCAACGTCCTGACTTTC
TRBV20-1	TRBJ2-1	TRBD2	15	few	CSATSGLANQETQFF	TGCAGTGCTACCTCGGGACTAGCGAATCAAGAGACCCAGTTCTTC